These 21 T cell receptor beta chains originate from one sample sequenced in a study of blood T cell repertoires in COVID-19. TCRdb keeps only in-frame clones here, not all; method: immunoSEQ multiplex PCR. The sample contains around 100,000 clones, approximately 84% of which appear only once. Sequencing was done on a sample of peripheral blood. The receptors derive from a man in his thirties or forties in a cohort sampled during active COVID-19.

This clone was picked up one time. The chain joins TRBV2 to TRBJ2-7, with 9 positions matching TRBD1. CDR1 and CDR2 (germline): SNHLY, FYNNEI. The J segment lost 2 bases and the V segment lost 8 bases, leaving 7 bases of the junction unmatched. The CDR3 covers 14 residues. For the CDR3, the DNA is TGTGCCAGCCGGCCGGGACAGGGAGCCTACGAGCAGTACTTC. Its translation: CASRPGQGAYEQYF.

This clone is a singleton in its sample. The DNA for the CDR3 is TGTGCCAGCAGTGGCCAGGCTTGGAACACTGAAGCTTTCTTT. Translated, it gives CASSGQAWNTEAFF. V is TRBV25-1 and J is TRBJ1-1; D is unresolved. Germline V gene data show CDR1 as MGHDK and CDR2 as SYGVNS. The CDR3 sequence is 14 residues long. Trimming shortened V by 4 bases and J by 1 base, and 10 bases separated the two germline ends.

The chain recombines TRBV7-2 with TRBJ2-3, with D possibly matching TRBD2 (6 bases). The ends were cut back, 8 bases at V and 4 bases at J, with 16 bases in the middle. Per germline, CDR1 SGHTA and CDR2 FQGNSA. The CDR3 runs to 14 residues. The CDR3 DNA is TGTGCCAGCGAAACTAGTCCGGGGGCAGATACGCAGTATTTT. This translates into CASETSPGADTQYF.

This clone was seen once. The chain has TRBV19 and TRBJ1-6; the match to TRBD1 covers 7 bases. With V trimmed by 6 bases and J by 7 bases, 9 bases remained unmatched. The CDR3 covers 15 residues. Germline V lookup: CDR1 LNHDA, CDR2 SQIVND (reference sequence). The CDR3 DNA sequence: TGTGCCAGTAGGTCCGACAGGGCTGGCAATTCACCCCTCCACTTT. Translation gives CASRSDRAGNSPLHF.

The chain links TRBV7-2 to TRBJ2-2; no clear D. The CDR3 contains 14 residues. CDR1 is SGHTA and CDR2 is FQGNSA in the germline V gene. V lost 4 bases and J lost 4, with 10 bases in between. The CDR3 region has the DNA TGTGCCAGCAGCTCCCCCCCCCTCACCGGGGAGCTGTTTTTT. Amino acid sequence: CASSSPPLTGELFF.

The CDR3 nucleotides are TGTGCCCCCCCCCGGACAGGGGTATACTCACCCCTCCACTTT. It translates to CAPPRTGVYSPLHF. The rearrangement uses TRBV27 and TRBJ1-6, with 9 positions matching TRBD1. CDR3 length: 14 residues. Trimming removed 11 bases from V and 10 bases from J; junction bases left unmatched: 12. The germline CDR1 and CDR2 sequences are MNHEY and SMNVEV (reference sequence).

Remarks on this clone: This CDR3 is also generated by other DNA sequences in the sample. The chain employs TRBV5-1 and TRBJ2-5; possible D gene TRBD2, 6 bases. The CDR3 is made up of 14 amino acids. Trimming removed 2 bases at V and 2 bases at J, with 10 bases between. Per the germline V gene, CDR1 is SGHRS and CDR2 is YFSETQ. CDR3 loop: CASSFGGEQETQYF. The CDR3 DNA reads as TGCGCCAGCAGCTTTGGAGGGGAGCAAGAGACCCAGTACTTC. Together with reference TRBV5-1 and TRBJ2-5, the CDR3 gives the full variable domain: KAGVTQTPRYLIKTRGQQVTLSCSPISGHRSVSWYQQTPGQGLQFLFEYFSETQRNKGNFPGRFSGRQFSNSRSEMNVSTLELGDSALYLCASSFGGEQETQYFGPGTRLLVL.

Regarding this clone: An end of the junction differs from the germline gene, which may be a read error. The chain links TRBV3-1 (or the pseudogene TRBV3-2) to TRBJ1-4; 7 bases match TRBD1. Germline CDR1 reads LGHDT; CDR2 reads YNNKEL (reference sequence). CDR3 length: 15 amino acids. CDR3 region: CASSYRQGPKEKLFF. The CDR3 DNA reads as TGTGCCAGCAGCTACCGACAGGGACCTAAGGAAAAACTGTTTTTT.

This clone has a handful of counts. This rearrangement joins TRBV12-5 to TRBJ1-1; D remains ambiguous. Germline V lookup: CDR1 LGHNT, CDR2 FRNRAP. This CDR3 has 14 residues. Trimming cost V 3 bases and J 3 bases, with 11 bases left between them. The CDR3: CASGFYPQDTEAFF. The CDR3 DNA reads as TGTGCTAGTGGTTTCTACCCGCAGGACACTGAAGCTTTCTTT.

The chain is built from TRBV7-6 and TRBJ2-3; possibly TRBD1 for D (8 bases). Germline CDR1 reads SGHVS; CDR2 reads FNYEAQ. V lost 4 bases to trimming and J lost 7 bases, with 21 bases between them. The CDR3 is made up of 16 amino acids. The CDR3 protein is CASSSSTGGVGNTQYF. CDR3 bases: TGTGCCAGCAGCTCGAGCACAGGGGGGGTAGGGAATACGCAGTATTTT.

The chain uses TRBV12-3 or TRBV12-4 and TRBJ1-2, with 8 bases lining up with TRBD1. This CDR3 has 13 residues. The J segment lost 3 bases and the V segment lost 6 bases, leaving 3 bases of the junction unmatched. Written as DNA, the CDR3 is TGTGCCAGCAGCTGGACAGGGTACTATGGCTACACCTTC. Translating gives CASSWTGYYGYTF.

This chain uses TRBV3-1 (or the pseudogene TRBV3-2) with TRBJ2-3; TRBD2 matches at 14 bases. Germline CDR1 reads LGHDT; CDR2 reads YNNKEL (reference sequence). The V and J ends lost 5 bases and 5 bases, in that order; junction bases with no gene match: 6. The CDR3 totals 16 residues. This CDR3 reads CASSIRLAGGGDTQYF. The CDR3 nucleotides read TGTGCCAGCAGCATCCGACTAGCGGGGGGGGGAGATACGCAGTATTTT.

The chain is built from TRBV6-2 or TRBV6-3 and TRBJ1-4; the D is unclear. This CDR3 comprises 17 residues. V was cut by 2 bases and J by 0 bases, with 13 bases left in between. The germline CDR1 and CDR2 sequences are MNHEY and SVGEGT. The DNA for the CDR3 is TGTGCCAGCAGTTACCCCTCTTCGGGATCAACTAATGAAAAACTGTTTTTT. Protein: CASSYPSSGSTNEKLFF.

This chain links TRBV27 with TRBJ2-5; TRBD1 agrees at 7 bases. Trimming removed 3 bases from V and 0 bases from J; junction bases left unmatched: 1. Germline lookup yields CDR1 MNHEY and CDR2 SMNVEV (reference sequence). CDR3 length equals 14 residues. The CDR3 protein is CASSLDRNQETQYF. As DNA, the CDR3 is TGTGCCAGCAGTTTGGACAGGAACCAAGAGACCCAGTACTTC.

This sequence joins TRBV3-1 (or the pseudogene TRBV3-2) and TRBJ1-6; a possible D gene is TRBD1 (6 bases). This CDR3 comprises 14 residues. The V gene's germline CDR1 is LGHDT and CDR2 YNNKEL (reference sequence). V dropped 4 bases and J dropped 9 bases, with 13 bases sitting between them. The CDR3 coding sequence is TGTGCCAGCAGCCTTTGGCAGGGGTCTTCACCCCTCCACTTT. It codes for CASSLWQGSSPLHF.

The J gene is TRBJ2-3, the V gene TRBV7-2, with a weak D call TRBD1 (7 bases). The V gene's germline CDR1 is SGHTA and CDR2 FQGNSA. CDR3 length: 15 residues. With 4 bases removed from V and 6 bases from J, the gap between germline ends came to 17 bases. As DNA, the CDR3 is TGTGCCAGCAGCTCCTCGGGTCAGGGGGGCGATACGCAGTATTTT. Amino acids: CASSSSGQGGDTQYF. The full variable domain, in which reference TRBV7-2 and TRBJ2-3 provide the parts outside the CDR3, is GAGVSQSPSNKVTEKGKDVELRCDPISGHTALYWYRQSLGQGLEFLIYFQGNSAPDKSGLPSDRFSAERTGGSVSTLTIQRTQQEDSAVYLCASSSSGQGGDTQYFGPGTRLTVL.

This clone appeared a single time. The chain links TRBV7-6 to TRBJ2-3; 9 bases fit TRBD1. Germline loops: CDR1 SGHVS, CDR2 FNYEAQ. Unmatched junction bases numbered 10, after V lost 2 bases and J lost 1 base. This CDR3 has 18 amino acids. The CDR3 loop reads CASSLLVRWTGGTDTQYF. CDR3 coding DNA: TGTGCCAGCAGCTTACTGGTTCGTTGGACAGGGGGCACAGATACGCAGTATTTT. The full variable domain, rest sourced from reference TRBV7-6 and TRBJ2-3, is GAGVSQSPRYKVTKRGQDVALRCDPISGHVSLYWYRQALGQGPEFLTYFNYEAQQDKSGLPNDRFSAERPEGSISTLTIQRTEQRDSAMYRCASSLLVRWTGGTDTQYFGPGTRLTVL.

The chain recombines TRBV7-3 with TRBJ1-6, with TRBD1 matching over 7 bases. Germline values: CDR1 SGHTA, CDR2 FQGTGA. There are 18 residues in the CDR3. The J segment lost 0 bases and the V segment lost 5 bases, leaving 10 bases of the junction unmatched. CDR3 nucleotide sequence: TGTGCCAGCAGCCCCAGGGACAGCCTGAGCTCCTATAATTCACCCCTCCACTTT. Translated, it gives CASSPRDSLSSYNSPLHF. Full variable domain (outside the CDR3, taken from reference TRBV7-3 and TRBJ1-6): GAGVSQTPSNKVTEKGKYVELRCDPISGHTALYWYRQSLGQGPEFLIYFQGTGAADDSGLPNDRFFAVRPEGSVSTLKIQRTERGDSAVYLCASSPRDSLSSYNSPLHFGNGTRLTVT.

The chain joins TRBV7-9 to TRBJ2-5; TRBD1 aligns across 8 bases. V lost 0 bases and J lost 5; bases outside the gene matches: 8. The CDR3 runs to 16 residues. Germline CDR1 and CDR2: SEHNR and FQNEAQ (reference sequence). The CDR3 region is CASSLAPAGGVETQYF. Here the CDR3 DNA reads TGTGCCAGCAGCTTAGCCCCCGCAGGGGGCGTGGAGACCCAGTACTTC.

The genes are TRBV27 and TRBJ2-7, with unresolved D. In germline, CDR1 is MNHEY, CDR2 SMNVEV (reference sequence). The CDR3 contains 15 residues. V shed 1 base and J shed 1 base, with 11 bases lying between them. CDR3 nucleotides: TGTGCCAGCAGTTTATTAGGCCAGGATTCCTACGAGCAGTACTTC. Amino acids: CASSLLGQDSYEQYF.

The V call is TRBV7-2, the J call TRBJ1-2; 7 nucleotides line up with TRBD1. CDR3 size: 15 residues. The J segment lost 6 bases and the V segment lost 3 bases, leaving 10 bases of the junction unmatched. Germline V gene lookup returns CDR1 SGHTA and CDR2 FQGNSA. The CDR3 sequence: CASSFQVQGLDGYTF. CDR3 nucleotide sequence: TGTGCCAGCAGCTTTCAAGTACAGGGGCTCGATGGCTACACCTTC.